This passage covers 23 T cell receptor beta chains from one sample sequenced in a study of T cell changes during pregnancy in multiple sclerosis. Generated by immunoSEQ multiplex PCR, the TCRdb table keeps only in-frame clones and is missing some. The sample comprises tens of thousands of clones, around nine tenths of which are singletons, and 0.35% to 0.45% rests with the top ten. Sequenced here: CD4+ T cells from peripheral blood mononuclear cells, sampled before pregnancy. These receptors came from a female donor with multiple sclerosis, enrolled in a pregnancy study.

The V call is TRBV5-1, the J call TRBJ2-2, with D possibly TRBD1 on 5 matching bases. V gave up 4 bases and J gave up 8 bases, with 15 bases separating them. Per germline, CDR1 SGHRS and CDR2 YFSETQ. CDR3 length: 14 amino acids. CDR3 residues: CASSPGHTKGELFF. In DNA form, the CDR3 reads TGCGCCAGCAGCCCTGGACACACAAAAGGGGAGCTGTTTTTT.

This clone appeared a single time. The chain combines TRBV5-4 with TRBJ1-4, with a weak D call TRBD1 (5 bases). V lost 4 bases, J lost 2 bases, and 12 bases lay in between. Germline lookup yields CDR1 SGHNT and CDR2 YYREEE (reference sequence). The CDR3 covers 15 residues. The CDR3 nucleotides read TGTGCCAGCAGCCCTGAGGCAGGGACTAATGAAAAACTGTTTTTT. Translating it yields CASSPEAGTNEKLFF.

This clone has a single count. The CDR3 region has the DNA TGTGCCAGCAGTCCCCGGACAGGGAGGTATGGCTACACCTTC. This gives the protein CASSPRTGRYGYTF. The chain uses TRBV6-1 and TRBJ1-2, with 8 nucleotides matching TRBD1. The CDR3 consists of 14 residues. V dropped 5 bases and J dropped 5; count of bases not matched to a gene: 7. Per germline, CDR1 MNHNS and CDR2 SASEGT.

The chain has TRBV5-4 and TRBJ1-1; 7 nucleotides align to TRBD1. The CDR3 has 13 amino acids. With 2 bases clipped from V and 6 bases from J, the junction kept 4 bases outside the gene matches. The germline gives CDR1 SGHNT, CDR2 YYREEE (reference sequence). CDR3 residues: CASSFTGTAEAFF. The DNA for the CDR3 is TGTGCCAGCAGCTTTACCGGGACAGCTGAAGCTTTCTTT.

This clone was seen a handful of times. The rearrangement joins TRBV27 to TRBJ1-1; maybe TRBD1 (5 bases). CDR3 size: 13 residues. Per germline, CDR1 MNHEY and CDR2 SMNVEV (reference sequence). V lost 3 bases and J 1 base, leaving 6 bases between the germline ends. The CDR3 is CASSFDRNTEAFF. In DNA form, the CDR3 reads TGTGCCAGCAGTTTCGACAGGAACACTGAAGCTTTCTTT.

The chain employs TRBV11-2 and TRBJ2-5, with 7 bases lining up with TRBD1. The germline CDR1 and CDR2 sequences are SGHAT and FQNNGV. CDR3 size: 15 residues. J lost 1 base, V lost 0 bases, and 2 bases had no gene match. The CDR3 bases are TGTGCCAGCAGCTTAGATGGGGACAGCCAAGAGACCCAGTACTTC. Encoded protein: CASSLDGDSQETQYF.

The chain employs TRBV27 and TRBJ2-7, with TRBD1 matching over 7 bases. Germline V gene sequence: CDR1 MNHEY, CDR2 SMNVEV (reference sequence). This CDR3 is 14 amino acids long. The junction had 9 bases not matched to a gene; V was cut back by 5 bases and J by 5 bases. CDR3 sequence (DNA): TGTGCCAGCAGTAAGGGGACAGTGGCCAACGAGCAGTACTTC. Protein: CASSKGTVANEQYF.

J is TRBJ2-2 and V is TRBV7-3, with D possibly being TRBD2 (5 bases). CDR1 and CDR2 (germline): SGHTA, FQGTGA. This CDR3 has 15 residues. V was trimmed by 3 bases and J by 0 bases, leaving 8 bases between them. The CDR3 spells CASSFRGTNTGELFF. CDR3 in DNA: TGTGCCAGCAGCTTTCGGGGAACGAACACCGGGGAGCTGTTTTTT. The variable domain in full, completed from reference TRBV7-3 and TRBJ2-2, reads GAGVSQTPSNKVTEKGKYVELRCDPISGHTALYWYRQSLGQGPEFLIYFQGTGAADDSGLPNDRFFAVRPEGSVSTLKIQRTERGDSAVYLCASSFRGTNTGELFFGEGSRLTVL.

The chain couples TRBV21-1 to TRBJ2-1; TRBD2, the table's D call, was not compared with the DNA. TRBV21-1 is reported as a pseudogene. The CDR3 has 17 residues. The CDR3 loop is CASSKVTGLCSYNEQFF. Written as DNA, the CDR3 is TGTGCCAGCAGCAAAGTCACGGGACTTTGCTCCTACAATGAGCAGTTCTTC.

DNA for the CDR3: TGTGCCAGCAGAGGGACAGGGAGCTCCTACGAGCAGTACTTC. As protein: CASRGTGSSYEQYF. The chain joins TRBV28 to TRBJ2-7; 9 bases map to TRBD1. CDR1 is MDHEN and CDR2 is SYDVKM in the germline V gene. The junction had 3 bases not matched to a gene; V was cut back by 6 bases and J by 0 bases. The CDR3 sequence is 14 residues long.

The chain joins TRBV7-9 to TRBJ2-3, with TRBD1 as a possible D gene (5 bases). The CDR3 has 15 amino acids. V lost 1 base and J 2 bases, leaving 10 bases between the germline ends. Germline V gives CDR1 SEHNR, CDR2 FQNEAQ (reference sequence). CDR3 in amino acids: CASSLGGRNTDTQYF. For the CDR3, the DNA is TGTGCCAGCAGCTTAGGGGGCCGCAACACAGATACGCAGTATTTT.

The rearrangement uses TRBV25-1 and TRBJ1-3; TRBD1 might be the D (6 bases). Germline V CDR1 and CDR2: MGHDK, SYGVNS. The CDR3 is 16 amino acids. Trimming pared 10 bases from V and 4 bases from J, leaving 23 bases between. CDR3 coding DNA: TGTGCCACCCGGGGGGACTCCACAGGGCAGGGAAACACCATATATTTT. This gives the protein CATRGDSTGQGNTIYF.

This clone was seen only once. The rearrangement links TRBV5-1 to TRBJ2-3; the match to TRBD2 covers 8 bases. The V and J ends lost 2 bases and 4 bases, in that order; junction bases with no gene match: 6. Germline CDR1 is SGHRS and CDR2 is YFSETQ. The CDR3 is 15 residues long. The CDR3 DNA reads TGCGCCAGCAGCTTTAGGAGCGGGAGTGCAGATACGCAGTATTTT. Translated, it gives CASSFRSGSADTQYF.

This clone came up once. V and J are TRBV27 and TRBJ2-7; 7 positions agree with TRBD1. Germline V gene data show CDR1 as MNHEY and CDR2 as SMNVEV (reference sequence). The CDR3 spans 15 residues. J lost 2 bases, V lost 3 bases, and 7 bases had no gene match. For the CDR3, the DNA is TGTGCCAGCAGTTTGTTGAGGCAGGGGGCCTACGAGCAGTACTTC. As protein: CASSLLRQGAYEQYF.

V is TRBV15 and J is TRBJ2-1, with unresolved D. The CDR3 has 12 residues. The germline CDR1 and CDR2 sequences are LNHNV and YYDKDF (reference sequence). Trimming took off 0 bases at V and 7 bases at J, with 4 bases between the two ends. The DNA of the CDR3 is TGTGCCACCAGCAGAGATAGAAATGAGCAGTTCTTC. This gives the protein CATSRDRNEQFF.

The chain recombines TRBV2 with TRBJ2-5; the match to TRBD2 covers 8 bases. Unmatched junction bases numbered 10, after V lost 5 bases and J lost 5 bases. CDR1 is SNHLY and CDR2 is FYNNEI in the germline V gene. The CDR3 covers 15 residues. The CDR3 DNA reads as TGTGCCAGCAGTAAAGAGCGGGAGCAGAGGGAGACCCAGTACTTC. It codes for CASSKEREQRETQYF.

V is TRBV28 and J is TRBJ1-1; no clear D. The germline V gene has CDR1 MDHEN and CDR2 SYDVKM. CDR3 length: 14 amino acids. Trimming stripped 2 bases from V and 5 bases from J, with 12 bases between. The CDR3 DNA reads TGTGCCAGCAGTTTAATCGGAGGTAGGACTGAAGCTTTCTTT. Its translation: CASSLIGGRTEAFF.

For the CDR3, the DNA is TGTGCCAGTCTGTTAGACGGACAGGGGGGCAATCAGCCCCAGCATTTT. Translation: CASLLDGQGGNQPQHF. The genes are TRBV28 and TRBJ1-5; 10 bases line up with TRBD1. The germline CDR1 and CDR2 sequences are MDHEN and SYDVKM. V trimming: 9 bases; J trimming: 2 bases; junction bases outside the gene matches: 10. The CDR3 is made up of 16 amino acids.

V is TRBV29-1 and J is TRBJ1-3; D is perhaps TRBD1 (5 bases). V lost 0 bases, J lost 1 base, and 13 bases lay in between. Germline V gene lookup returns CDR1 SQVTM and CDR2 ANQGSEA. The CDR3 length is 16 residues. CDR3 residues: CSVEDLQGHSGNTIYF. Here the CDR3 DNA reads TGCAGCGTTGAAGATTTGCAGGGCCATTCTGGAAACACCATATATTTT. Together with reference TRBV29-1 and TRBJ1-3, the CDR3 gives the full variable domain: SAVISQKPSRDICQRGTSLTIQCQVDSQVTMMFWYRQQPGQSLTLIATANQGSEATYESGFVIDKFPISRPNLTFSTLTVSNMSPEDSSIYLCSVEDLQGHSGNTIYFGEGSWLTVV.

CDR3 nucleotides: TGTGCCAGCAGTTACCGAGGACAGGGCAATCAGCCCCAGCATTTT. Amino acids: CASSYRGQGNQPQHF. The rearrangement joins TRBV6-6 to TRBJ1-5; 7 bases are a match to TRBD1. The germline CDR1 and CDR2 sequences are MNHNY and SVGAGI (reference sequence). CDR3 length: 15 residues. Germline trimming cut 2 bases from V and 2 bases from J; bases unmatched to any gene: 3.

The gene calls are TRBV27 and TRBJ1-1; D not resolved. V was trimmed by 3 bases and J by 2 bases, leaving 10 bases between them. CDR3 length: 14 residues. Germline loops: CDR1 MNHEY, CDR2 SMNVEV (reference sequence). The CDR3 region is CASSLSAVNTEAFF. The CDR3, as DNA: TGTGCCAGCAGTTTGTCGGCGGTAAACACTGAAGCTTTCTTT.

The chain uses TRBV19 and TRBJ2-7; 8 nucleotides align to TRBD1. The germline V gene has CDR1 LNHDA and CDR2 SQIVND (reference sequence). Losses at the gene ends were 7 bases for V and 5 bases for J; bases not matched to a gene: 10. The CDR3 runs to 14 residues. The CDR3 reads CASNFRTGSNEQYF. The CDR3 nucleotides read TGTGCCAGTAACTTTCGGACAGGGTCCAACGAGCAGTACTTC.

CDR3: CASASGTAVVTDTQYF. The DNA of the CDR3 is TGCGCCAGTGCTTCCGGGACAGCGGTCGTCACAGATACGCAGTATTTT. The chain has TRBV5-1 and TRBJ2-3, with 7 nucleotides matching TRBD1. Per germline, CDR1 SGHRS and CDR2 YFSETQ. This CDR3 region has 16 residues. J was trimmed by 2 bases and V by 8 bases; bases with no gene match: 14.